The sequence of this T cell receptor (beta chain) was determined in a study of cytomegalovirus exposure and HLA in healthy donors. V lost 6 bases and J lost 0, with 11 bases in between. The CDR3 consists of 13 residues. CDR1 is GTSNPN and CDR2 is SVGIG in the germline V gene (reference sequence). A word on this clone: Its specificity is unknown.

Though probably carrying unrecorded immune exposures, donors were nominally healthy at sampling. The PCR made use of 60 Vbeta and 13 Jbeta primers. Only in-frame clones appear in the TCRdb table, and some are missing; sequencing was by immunoSEQ multiplex PCR. The sample lists approximately 220,000 clones, roughly 70% seen once, with under 2% in the top ten. Findings of the study overall: There were some public TCRs occurring in many donors, but most TCR sequences were rare. Among TCR beta chains, those listed as cytomegalovirus-associated numbered some 170. In a later analysis, V- and J-gene trimming of beta chains associated with a DCLRE1C missense variant, replicated independently.

V usage is TRBV30 and J usage is TRBJ1-1, with unresolved D. The sequence was collected from a woman in her 30s in good health and CMV-seronegative. Material: PBMCs. CDR3 bases: TGTGCCTGCGCGGTGGATATGAACACTGAAGCTTTCTTT. Residues: CACAVDMNTEAFF.